This record covers a single T cell receptor (beta chain). Antigen: not known. The CDR3 is 16 amino acids. With 8 bases clipped from V and 0 bases from J, the junction kept 9 bases outside the gene matches. The germline gives CDR1 MNHNY, CDR2 SVGAGI (reference sequence). The data were taken from a study of T-cell memory formation after mild COVID-19. TCRdb fed the 5' RACE reads into MiXCR, producing one record per CDR3 protein. The sample shows roughly 380,000 distinct CDR3 sequences, 25% to 30% of them seen only once. Points from the study as a whole: Several responding clones turned up in pre-infection memory, indicating that cross-reactive memory may have taken part.

Sequenced input: PBMCs or a T cell subset sorted from them (not recorded which). This TCR derives from an adult woman who had mild COVID-19 (a few samples of this study predate the infection). Cell type and time point are not known. The V gene is TRBV6-6, the J gene TRBJ2-3, with 9 bases identical to TRBD2. DNA of the CDR3: TGTGCCAGCGGCCGGGCGGGGGGGCTTAGCACAGATACGCAGTATTTT. Translation gives CASGRAGGLSTDTQYF.